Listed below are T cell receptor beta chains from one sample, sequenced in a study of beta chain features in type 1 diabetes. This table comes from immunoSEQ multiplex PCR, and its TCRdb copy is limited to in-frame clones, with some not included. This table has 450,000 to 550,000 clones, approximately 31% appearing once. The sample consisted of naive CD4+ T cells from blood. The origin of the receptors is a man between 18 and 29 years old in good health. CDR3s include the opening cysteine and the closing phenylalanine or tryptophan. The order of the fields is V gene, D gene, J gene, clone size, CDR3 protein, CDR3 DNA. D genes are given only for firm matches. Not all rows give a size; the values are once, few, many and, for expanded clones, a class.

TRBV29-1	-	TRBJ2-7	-	CSVEYGGVLSEQYF	TGCAGCGTTGAATATGGGGGAGTTTTATCCGAGCAGTACTTC
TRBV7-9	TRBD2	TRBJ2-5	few	CASSLGLAEETQYF	TGTGCCAGCAGCTTAGGACTAGCGGAAGAGACCCAGTACTTC
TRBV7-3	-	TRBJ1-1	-	CASSFPGGEAFF	TGTGCCAGCAGCTTCCCGGGCGGGGAAGCTTTCTTT
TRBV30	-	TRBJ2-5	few	CAWSVPGAQETQYF	TGTGCCTGGAGTGTACCGGGGGCCCAAGAGACCCAGTACTTC
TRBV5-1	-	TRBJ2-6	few	CASSPSLSGANVLTF	TGCGCCAGCAGCCCGAGCCTCTCTGGGGCCAACGTCCTGACTTTC
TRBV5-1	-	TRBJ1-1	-	CASSLAGNVLGLSTEAFF	TGCGCCAGCAGCTTGGCTGGGAATGTGTTGGGGTTGAGCACTGAAGCTTTCTTT
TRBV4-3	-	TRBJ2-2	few	CASSQDLGTGELFF	TGCGCCAGCAGCCAAGACCTGGGGACCGGGGAGCTGTTTTTT
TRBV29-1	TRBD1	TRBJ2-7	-	CSVERGQVRNEQYF	TGCAGCGTTGAAAGGGGGCAGGTTAGGAACGAGCAGTACTTC
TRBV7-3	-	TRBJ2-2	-	CASSLSRTTGELFF	TGTGCCAGCAGCTTAAGCCGGACCACCGGGGAGCTGTTTTTT
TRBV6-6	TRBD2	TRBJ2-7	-	CASSYSSNSGPYEQYF	TGTGCCAGCAGTTACTCATCTAATAGCGGGCCCTACGAGCAGTACTTC
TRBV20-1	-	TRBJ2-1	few	CSAGPLHEQFF	TGCAGTGCTGGACCGTTACATGAGCAGTTCTTC
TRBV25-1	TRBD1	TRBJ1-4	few	CASNGQGGEKLFF	TGTGCCAGCAACGGACAGGGAGGGGAAAAACTGTTTTTT
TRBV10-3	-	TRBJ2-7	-	CAISGGAGSYEQYF	TGTGCCATCAGTGGCGGAGCGGGTTCCTACGAGCAGTACTTC
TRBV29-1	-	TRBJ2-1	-	CSVSDYYNEQFF	TGCAGCGTTTCAGACTACTACAATGAGCAGTTCTTC
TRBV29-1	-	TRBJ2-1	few	CSVDPEFYNEQFF	TGCAGCGTTGACCCGGAATTCTACAATGAGCAGTTCTTC
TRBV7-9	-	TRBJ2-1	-	CASSPGSVSWHEQFF	TGTGCCAGCAGCCCGGGTAGCGTAAGTTGGCATGAGCAGTTCTTC
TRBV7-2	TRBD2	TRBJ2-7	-	CASSLVSSGFSTYEQYF	TGTGCCAGCAGCTTAGTTTCTAGCGGGTTTTCTACCTACGAGCAGTACTTC
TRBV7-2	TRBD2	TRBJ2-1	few	CASSLGRTSGRNEQFF	TGTGCCAGCAGCTTGGGGAGGACTAGCGGGAGGAATGAGCAGTTCTTC